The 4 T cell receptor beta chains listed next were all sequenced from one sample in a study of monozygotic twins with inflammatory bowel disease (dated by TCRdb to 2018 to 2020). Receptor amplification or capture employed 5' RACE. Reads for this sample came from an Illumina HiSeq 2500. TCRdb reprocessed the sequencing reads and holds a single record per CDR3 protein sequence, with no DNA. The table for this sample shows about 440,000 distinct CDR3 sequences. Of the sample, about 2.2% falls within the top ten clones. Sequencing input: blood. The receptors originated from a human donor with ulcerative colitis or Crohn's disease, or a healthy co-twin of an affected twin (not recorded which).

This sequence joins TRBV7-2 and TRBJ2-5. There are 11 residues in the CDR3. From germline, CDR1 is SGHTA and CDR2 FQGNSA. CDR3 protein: CASSPSGTQYF.

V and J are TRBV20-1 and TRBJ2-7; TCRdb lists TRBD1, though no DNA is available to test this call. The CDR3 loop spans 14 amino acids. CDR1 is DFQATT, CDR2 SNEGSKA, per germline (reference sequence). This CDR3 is CSPLLRGLGREQYF.

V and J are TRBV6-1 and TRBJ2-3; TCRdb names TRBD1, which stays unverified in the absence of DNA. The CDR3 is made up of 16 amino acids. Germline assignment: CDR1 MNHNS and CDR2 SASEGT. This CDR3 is CASSQYPGHITDTQYF.

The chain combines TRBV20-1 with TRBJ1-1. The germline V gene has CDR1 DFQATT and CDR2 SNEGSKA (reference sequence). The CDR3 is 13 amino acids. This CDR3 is CSARRQEDTEAFF.